This T cell receptor beta chain was retrieved from a study of T cells in Graves' hyperthyroidism and ophthalmopathy. Study context: Before treatment of any kind, peripheral blood was taken at initial diagnosis.

Disease lasting under 3 months, a NOSPECS grade of at least 4, and a Clinical Activity Score of at least 3 were features of the ophthalmopathy patients. For the diagnoses, clinical symptoms, serum thyroxine and TRAb, thyroid ultrasound and orbital computed tomography were used. This clonotype was detected many times. No antigen is known for it. Amplified TCR beta CDR3 regions derived from RNA transcripts. Researchers ran a first-round RT-PCR on the TCR CDR3 using the HTBI primer set. One entry per CDR3 protein results from TCRdb running MiXCR on the multiplex PCR reads. The sample lists 640,000 or so distinct CDR3 sequences; roughly 15% were seen once. Study-wide points: Appearing also in blood were most of the thyroid clonotypes expanded above 0.001.

The sequenced sample was blood. This TCR was recovered from a middle-aged woman with Graves' ophthalmopathy.

Here the CDR3 reads CASSLPGAEAFF. The CDR3 DNA is TGTGCCAGCAGTCTCCCGGGAGCTGAAGCTTTCTTT. The gene calls are TRBV6-2 or TRBV6-3 and TRBJ1-1; no definite D call. Per germline, CDR1 MNHEY and CDR2 SVGEGT. Trimming cost V 5 bases and J 6 bases, with 10 bases left between them. This CDR3 has 12 residues.